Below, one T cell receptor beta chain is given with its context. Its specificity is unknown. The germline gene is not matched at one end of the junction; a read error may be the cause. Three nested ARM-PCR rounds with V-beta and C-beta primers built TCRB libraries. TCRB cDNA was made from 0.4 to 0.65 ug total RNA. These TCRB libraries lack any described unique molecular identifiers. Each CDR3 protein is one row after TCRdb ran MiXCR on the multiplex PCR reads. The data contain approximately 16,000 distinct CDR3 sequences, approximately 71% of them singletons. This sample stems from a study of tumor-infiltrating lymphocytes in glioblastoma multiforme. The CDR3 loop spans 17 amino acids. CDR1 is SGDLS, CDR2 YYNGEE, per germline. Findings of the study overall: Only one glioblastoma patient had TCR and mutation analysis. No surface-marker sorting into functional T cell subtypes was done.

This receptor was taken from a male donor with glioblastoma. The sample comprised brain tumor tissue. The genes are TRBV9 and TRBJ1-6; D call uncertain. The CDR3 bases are TGTGCCAGCAGCGTAGATGCCTCCCCTATGTCCGGTTCAACCCTCCACTTT. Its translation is CASSVDASPMSGSTLHF. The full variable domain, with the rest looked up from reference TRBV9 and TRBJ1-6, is DSGVTQTPKHLITATGQRVTLRCSPRSGDLSVYWYQQSLDQGLQFLIQYYNGEERAKGNILERFSAQQFPDLHSELNLSSLELGDSALYFCASSVDASPMSGSTLHFGNGTRLTVT.